The TCR beta chain under discussion was sequenced for a study of esophageal squamous cell carcinoma under preoperative chemotherapy (dated by TCRdb to 2017 to 2018). Concerning the study at large: TCR repertoires were profiled in both peripheral blood T cells and tumor-infiltrating lymphocytes. Repertoires were compared between samples taken before and after paclitaxel-nedaplatin therapy. The study assessed how paclitaxel-nedaplatin chemotherapy affected T-cell receptor repertoires in patients with esophageal squamous cell carcinoma. A handful of patients with primary esophageal squamous cell carcinoma made up the cohort.

Via the germline V gene, CDR1 is LGHNT and CDR2 FRNRAP. Reading from cysteine to phenylalanine, the CDR3 counts 13 amino acids. The read is trimmed to its CDR3 DNA, 39 bases read in frame from base 1. The intended sense of this specimen's time point label: after preoperative PTX-NDP chemotherapy. Before surgery, patients were given paclitaxel-nedaplatin as preoperative chemotherapy. General findings and caveats noted by the study authors: Only a few patients with esophageal squamous cell carcinoma were analyzed, making for a small cohort. TCR diversity increased significantly in peripheral T cells after chemotherapy, but not in tumor-infiltrating lymphocytes. Rather than arising solely from local clonal changes, post-treatment tumor-infiltrating lymphocytes appeared to come partly from peripheral T cells that migrated into the tumor. Clonotype frequencies shifted immediately and substantially under paclitaxel-nedaplatin therapy, and abundant clones were more likely to contract than to amplify.

Turning to this clonotype: Its antigen is unknown. Within one base of it there is no much larger clone, and no base qualities were kept.

Libraries were prepared through PCR. The run used a HiSeq X Ten. High-throughput sequencing was used to characterize the TCR repertoires. Using fastp trimming at Q25 and MiXCR clonotype assembly, TCRdb reanalyzed the public sequencing data and kept in-frame beta chains. Entries that share a CDR3 protein sequence are merged under the most common genes and DNA. This sample comprises around 34,000 distinct CDR3 sequences, around half of them detected only once. The ten largest make up roughly 24% of the sample. This clonotype was obtained from a human donor with esophageal squamous cell carcinoma. The donor label of this sample is uncertain. This chain is built from TRBV12-5 and TRBJ2-1, with the D gene possibly TRBD1 or TRBD2, each one fitting 6 bases. The J call may be faulty, since TRBJ2-5 better matches the DNA end. The specimen was taken from a patient given preoperative chemotherapy. The nucleotide sequence reads TGTGCTAGTGATGGGGGGCGCGGAGAGACCCAGTACTTC. It is translated as CASDGGRGETQYF.